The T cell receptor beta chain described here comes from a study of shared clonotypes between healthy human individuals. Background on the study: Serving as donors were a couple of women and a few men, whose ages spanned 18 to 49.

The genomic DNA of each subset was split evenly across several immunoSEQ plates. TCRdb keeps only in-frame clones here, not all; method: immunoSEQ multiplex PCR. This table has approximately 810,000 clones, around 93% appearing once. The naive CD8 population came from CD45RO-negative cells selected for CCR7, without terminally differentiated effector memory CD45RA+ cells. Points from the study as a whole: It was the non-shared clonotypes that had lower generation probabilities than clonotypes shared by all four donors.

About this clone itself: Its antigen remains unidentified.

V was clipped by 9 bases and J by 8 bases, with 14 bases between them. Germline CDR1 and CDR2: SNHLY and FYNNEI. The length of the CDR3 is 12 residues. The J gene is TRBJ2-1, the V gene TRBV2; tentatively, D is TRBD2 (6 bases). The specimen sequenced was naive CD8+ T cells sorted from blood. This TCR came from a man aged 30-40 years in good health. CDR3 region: CASIGRLYEQFF. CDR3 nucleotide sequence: TGTGCCAGTATCGGGAGACTCTATGAGCAGTTCTTC.